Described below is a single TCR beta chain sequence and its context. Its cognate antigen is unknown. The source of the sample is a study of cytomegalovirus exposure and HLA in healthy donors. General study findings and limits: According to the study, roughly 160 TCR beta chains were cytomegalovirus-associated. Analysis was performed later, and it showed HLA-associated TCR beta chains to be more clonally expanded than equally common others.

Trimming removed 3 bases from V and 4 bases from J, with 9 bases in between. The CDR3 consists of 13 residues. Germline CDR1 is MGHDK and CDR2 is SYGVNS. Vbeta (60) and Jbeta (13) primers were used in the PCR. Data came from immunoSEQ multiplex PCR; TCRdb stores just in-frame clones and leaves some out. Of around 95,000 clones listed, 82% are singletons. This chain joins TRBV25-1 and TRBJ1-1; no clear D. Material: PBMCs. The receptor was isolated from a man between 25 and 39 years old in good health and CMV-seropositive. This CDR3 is CASSEREGTEAFF. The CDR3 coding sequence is TGTGCCAGCAGTGAGAGAGAGGGCACTGAAGCTTTCTTT.